What follows is one TCR beta chain and its context. The data are from a study of CD8 T cells in Susac syndrome. A quantity of about 0.45 to 1 ug RNA underwent reverse transcription using random hexamers. From the immunoSEQ multiplex PCR reads, TCRdb called clonotypes with MiXCR, one entry per CDR3 protein. The data contain hundreds of thousands of distinct CDR3 sequences, around 91% of them singletons. The CDR3 extends over 12 amino acids. V was cut by 1 base and J by 9 bases, with 9 bases left in between. Germline CDR1 is LGHNA and CDR2 is YSLEER. The genes are TRBV4-3 and TRBJ2-5; D not certain. The origin of this receptor is a human donor with multiple sclerosis. Sample: CD8+ T cells from PBMCs. The CDR3 spells CASSQAPGAQYF. CDR3 coding DNA: TGCGCCAGCAGCCAAGCCCCGGGTGCCCAGTACTTC.